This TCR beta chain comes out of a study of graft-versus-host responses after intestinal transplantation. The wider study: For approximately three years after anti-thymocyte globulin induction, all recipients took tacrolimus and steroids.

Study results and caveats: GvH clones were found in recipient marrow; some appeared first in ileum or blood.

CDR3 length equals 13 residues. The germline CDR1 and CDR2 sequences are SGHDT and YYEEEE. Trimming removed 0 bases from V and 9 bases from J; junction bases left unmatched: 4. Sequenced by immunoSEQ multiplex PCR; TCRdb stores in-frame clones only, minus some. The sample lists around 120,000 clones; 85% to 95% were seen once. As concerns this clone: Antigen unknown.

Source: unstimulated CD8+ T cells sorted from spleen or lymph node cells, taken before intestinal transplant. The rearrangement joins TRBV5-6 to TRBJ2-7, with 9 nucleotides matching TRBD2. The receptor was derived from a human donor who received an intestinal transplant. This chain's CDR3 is CASSLGSGGAQYF. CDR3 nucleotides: TGTGCCAGCAGCTTGGGTAGCGGGGGAGCGCAGTACTTC. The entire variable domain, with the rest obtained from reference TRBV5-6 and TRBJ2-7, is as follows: DAGVTQSPTHLIKTRGQQVTLRCSPKSGHDTVSWYQQALGQGPQFIFQYYEEEERQRGNFPDRFSGHQFPNYSSELNVNALLLGDSALYLCASSLGSGGAQYFGPGTRLTVT.